This entry lists 24 T cell receptor beta chains sequenced from one sample in a study of cytomegalovirus exposure and HLA in healthy donors. Profiling relied on immunoSEQ multiplex PCR, and the TCRdb table lists in-frame clones only, not all of them. This table holds some 250,000 clones, 90% found once. The material sequenced was PBMCs. The source is a woman under 30 in good health and CMV-seronegative.

This chain joins TRBV5-1 and TRBJ2-3, with D perhaps TRBD2 (5 bases). The V end was cut by 0 bases, the J end by 6 bases, with 8 bases between. The CDR3 totals 13 residues. Germline V gene lookup returns CDR1 SGHRS and CDR2 YFSETQ. The CDR3 coding sequence is TGCGCCAGCAGCTTGGGGTCGGGGGATACGCAGTATTTT. Its translation: CASSLGSGDTQYF. Full variable domain (missing parts from reference TRBV5-1 and TRBJ2-3): KAGVTQTPRYLIKTRGQQVTLSCSPISGHRSVSWYQQTPGQGLQFLFEYFSETQRNKGNFPGRFSGRQFSNSRSEMNVSTLELGDSALYLCASSLGSGDTQYFGPGTRLTVL.

V and J are TRBV11-2 and TRBJ1-1, with a weak D call TRBD1 (5 bases). The CDR3 is made up of 14 amino acids. Germline V gene lookup returns CDR1 SGHAT and CDR2 FQNNGV. V was trimmed by 3 bases and J by 2 bases, leaving 10 bases between them. CDR3 nucleotides: TGTGCCAGCAGCTTTGTAGGGGAAAACACTGAAGCTTTCTTT. Its protein is CASSFVGENTEAFF.

The rearrangement links TRBV6-5 to TRBJ2-7; D perhaps matches TRBD2 (6 bases). CDR3 size: 13 residues. Germline assignment: CDR1 MNHEY and CDR2 SVGAGI. Trimming took off 7 bases at V and 2 bases at J, with 12 bases between the two ends. The DNA for the CDR3 is TGTGCCAGCAAGTCGGCGGGGACCTACGAGCAGTACTTC. This encodes CASKSAGTYEQYF.

This clone was detected only once. This chain joins TRBV2 and TRBJ2-3; 8 bases line up with TRBD1. J was trimmed by 6 bases and V by 4 bases; bases with no gene match: 6. In germline, CDR1 is SNHLY, CDR2 FYNNEI. The CDR3 is made up of 14 amino acids. The CDR3 reads CASSVGRGRDTQYF. CDR3 bases: TGTGCCAGCAGTGTGGGCAGGGGGCGTGATACGCAGTATTTT.

The V and J genes are TRBV10-3 and TRBJ1-1, with D possibly being TRBD1 (6 bases). V was shortened by 3 bases and J by 6 bases, with 11 bases between the two germline ends. From germline, CDR1 is ENHRY and CDR2 SYGVKD. The CDR3 sequence is 13 residues long. The CDR3 protein is CAISDREGAEAFF. The CDR3 DNA sequence: TGTGCCATCAGTGACAGGGAGGGGGCTGAAGCTTTCTTT.

The chain uses TRBV10-3 and TRBJ1-4, with TRBD1 as a possible D gene (6 bases). Trimming removed 4 bases from V and 7 bases from J, with 13 bases in between. This CDR3 contains 14 residues. Germline lookup yields CDR1 ENHRY and CDR2 SYGVKD. The DNA of the CDR3 is TGTGCCATCAGTGCGGGAAGGGGGGGTGAAAAACTGTTTTTT. Translation gives CAISAGRGGEKLFF.

The chain uses TRBV1 and TRBJ2-2; the tabulated D call, TRBD2, remains unverified against the DNA. TRBV1 is a listed pseudogene. This CDR3 is 14 amino acids long. Here the CDR3 reads CRQWTSGGSGELFF. The CDR3 nucleotides are TGCAGACAGTGGACTAGCGGGGGTAGCGGGGAGCTGTTTTTT.

A single count supports this clone. This chain joins TRBV6-1 and TRBJ2-3; D unresolved. This CDR3 region has 13 residues. V was clipped by 7 bases and J by 1 base, with 9 bases between them. Germline loops: CDR1 MNHNS, CDR2 SASEGT. The CDR3 is CASILVGTDTQYF. The CDR3 coding sequence is TGTGCCAGCATTCTGGTAGGCACAGATACGCAGTATTTT.

The V and J genes are TRBV2 and TRBJ1-1; D remains ambiguous. V lost 6 bases and J lost 0, with 11 bases in between. The CDR3 runs to 14 residues. Germline CDR1 is SNHLY and CDR2 is FYNNEI. CDR3 sequence: CASRLEGLNTEAFF. The CDR3 DNA reads TGTGCCAGCAGGTTGGAGGGCCTGAACACTGAAGCTTTCTTT. The full variable domain, completed using reference TRBV2 and TRBJ1-1, is EPEVTQTPSHQVTQMGQEVILRCVPISNHLYFYWYRQILGQKVEFLVSFYNNEISEKSEIFDDQFSVERPDGSNFTLKIRSTKLEDSAMYFCASRLEGLNTEAFFGQGTRLTVV.

V usage is TRBV6-1 and J usage is TRBJ2-7; D is perhaps TRBD1 (6 bases). The CDR3 consists of 14 residues. Germline CDR1 and CDR2: MNHNS and SASEGT. The V end was cut by 4 bases, the J end by 4 bases, with 14 bases between. The CDR3 loop is CASSGYRERYEQYF. The CDR3, as DNA: TGTGCCAGCAGTGGATACAGGGAGAGGTACGAGCAGTACTTC.

This chain uses TRBV7-2 with TRBJ2-5, with D uncertain. Looked up from germline, CDR1 is SGHTA and CDR2 is FQGNSA. CDR3 length: 15 residues. The V end was cut by 3 bases, the J end by 5 bases, with 16 bases between. The CDR3 DNA sequence: TGTGCCAGCAGCTTTGGCACCCCTCGAACGGAGACCCAGTACTTC. Translation: CASSFGTPRTETQYF.

This clone showed up just a few times. The chain couples TRBV11-3 to TRBJ2-2, with unresolved D. The CDR3 totals 13 residues. V dropped 5 bases and J dropped 6 bases, with 10 bases sitting between them. Germline V gene sequence: CDR1 SGHNT, CDR2 YENEEA. Here the CDR3 reads CASSDTRSGELFF. Written as DNA, the CDR3 is TGTGCCAGCAGCGATACTCGCTCCGGGGAGCTGTTTTTT.

The chain couples TRBV28 to TRBJ2-7; 11 bases line up with TRBD1. The CDR3 has 14 amino acids. Looked up from germline, CDR1 is MDHEN and CDR2 is SYDVKM. V lost 5 bases and J lost 4; bases outside the gene matches: 4. The CDR3: CASSPDRGRYEQYV. The CDR3 region has the DNA TGTGCCAGCAGTCCGGACAGGGGGCGATACGAGCAGTACGTC.

The V gene is TRBV4-1, the J gene TRBJ2-3; 9 positions agree with TRBD1. The V gene's germline CDR1 is MGHRA and CDR2 YSYEKL. The junction had 11 bases not matched to a gene; V was cut back by 4 bases and J by 6 bases. CDR3 length: 16 amino acids. This chain's CDR3 is CASSPEGTGFRDTQYF. The CDR3 nucleotides read TGCGCCAGCAGCCCGGAGGGGACAGGGTTTCGGGATACGCAGTATTTT.

The genes are TRBV4-1 and TRBJ2-1; 9 positions agree with TRBD1. The CDR3 spans 17 residues. CDR1 is MGHRA, CDR2 YSYEKL, per germline. Losses at the gene ends were 3 bases for V and 3 bases for J; bases not matched to a gene: 9. For the CDR3, the DNA is TGCGCCAGCAGCCACCTACCGGGACAGGGAGTCTACAATGAGCAGTTCTTC. It codes for CASSHLPGQGVYNEQFF.

This sequence joins TRBV27 and TRBJ2-7; TRBD1 might be the D (6 bases). The V end was cut by 6 bases, the J end by 3 bases, with 15 bases between. This CDR3 has 14 amino acids. Germline V gene lookup returns CDR1 MNHEY and CDR2 SMNVEV (reference sequence). CDR3 nucleotides: TGTGCCAGCAGCCCTCTGACAGGCTACTACGAGCAGTACGTC. Its translation: CASSPLTGYYEQYV.

This clone was seen only once. The V and J genes are TRBV6-1 and TRBJ2-7, with TRBD2 matching 12 bases. Trimming took 10 bases from V and 2 from J; bases not matched to a gene: 6. Per the germline V gene, CDR1 is MNHNS and CDR2 is SASEGT. The CDR3 has 14 residues. CDR3: CAIRRLAGAYEQYV. In nucleotides, the CDR3 is TGTGCCATACGCCGACTAGCGGGGGCCTACGAGCAGTACGTC.

V usage is TRBV27 and J usage is TRBJ1-6; 7 positions match TRBD1. This CDR3 has 16 residues. Germline V gene sequence: CDR1 MNHEY, CDR2 SMNVEV (reference sequence). V was clipped by 4 bases and J by 7 bases; unmatched bases: 10. The CDR3 protein is CASSSTRGQRNSPLHF. CDR3 coding DNA: TGTGCCAGCAGTTCGACGAGGGGACAGAGAAATTCACCCCTCCACTTT.

The gene calls are TRBV6-5 and TRBJ1-6; 7 positions agree with TRBD1. Germline V CDR1 and CDR2: MNHEY, SVGAGI. This CDR3 is 14 amino acids long. V trimming: 6 bases; J trimming: 3 bases; junction bases outside the gene matches: 2. CDR3 region: CASRGDSYNSPLHF. CDR3 DNA sequence: TGTGCCAGCAGGGGGGACAGCTATAATTCACCCCTCCACTTT.

The chain is built from TRBV15 and TRBJ2-7, with D perhaps TRBD2 (7 bases). CDR3 length equals 16 residues. The V end lost 5 bases, the J end lost 4 bases, and 21 bases lay between the germline ends. Germline lookup yields CDR1 LNHNV and CDR2 YYDKDF (reference sequence). The CDR3 nucleotides are TGTGCCACCAGCTCCGGCCGGGGGGCTGCACTATACGAGCAGTACTTC. This sequence encodes CATSSGRGAALYEQYF.

The chain has TRBV6-1 and TRBJ1-2; D is uncertain. The CDR3 contains 14 residues. Germline CDR1 reads MNHNS; CDR2 reads SASEGT. V was shortened by 1 base and J by 8 bases, with 14 bases between the two germline ends. CDR3 sequence: CASSEDWLVRGYTF. Written as DNA, the CDR3 is TGTGCCAGCAGTGAAGATTGGTTGGTGAGGGGCTACACCTTC.

This clone was seen only once. The genes are TRBV2 and TRBJ2-3; 8 bases line up with TRBD1. Unmatched junction bases numbered 9, after V lost 5 bases and J lost 2 bases. Germline loops: CDR1 SNHLY, CDR2 FYNNEI. This CDR3 is built from 16 residues. CDR3 amino acids: CASSQLGTGHTDTQYF. The CDR3 DNA reads as TGTGCCAGCAGTCAACTCGGGACAGGACACACAGATACGCAGTATTTT.

The gene calls are TRBV6-1 and TRBJ1-2; maybe TRBD1 (6 bases). V was pared by 7 bases and J by 8 bases, with 8 bases between. Germline lookup yields CDR1 MNHNS and CDR2 SASEGT. This CDR3 comprises 10 residues. The CDR3 region has the DNA TGTGCCAGCAACAGGGTGGGCTACACCTTC. Its translation: CASNRVGYTF.

This chain uses TRBV2 with TRBJ2-1; D gene ambiguous. The CDR3 consists of 15 residues. Trimming cost V 1 base and J 8 bases, with 15 bases left between them. Germline loops: CDR1 SNHLY, CDR2 FYNNEI. CDR3 nucleotide sequence: TGTGCCAGCAGTGAAGGGTTACTGAAAGCCTATGAGCAGTTCTTC. Amino acids: CASSEGLLKAYEQFF. Variable domain in full (rest from reference TRBV2 and TRBJ2-1): EPEVTQTPSHQVTQMGQEVILRCVPISNHLYFYWYRQILGQKVEFLVSFYNNEISEKSEIFDDQFSVERPDGSNFTLKIRSTKLEDSAMYFCASSEGLLKAYEQFFGPGTRLTVL.